Presented here are 23 T cell receptor beta chains from one specimen sequenced in a study of T cells in Graves' hyperthyroidism and ophthalmopathy. RNA transcripts gave rise to amplified TCR beta CDR3 regions. Initially, a first-round RT-PCR of the TCR CDR3 employed the HTBI primer set. Using its own MiXCR run on the multiplex PCR reads, TCRdb lists one record per CDR3 protein. The table records about 270,000 distinct CDR3 sequences, over 20% of them present only once. The sequenced material came from blood. These receptors came from a man aged 25 to 45 with Graves' ophthalmopathy.

This clonotype was seen ten or more times. This chain uses TRBV12-3 or TRBV12-4 with TRBJ2-7; D tentatively reads TRBD1 or TRBD2 (5 bases each). The CDR3 has 14 residues. V lost 2 bases to trimming and J lost 6 bases, with 14 bases between them. The CDR3 reads CASSLLRGQGEQYF. CDR3 nucleotides: TGTGCCAGCAGTTTACTTCGGGGTCAGGGCGAGCAGTACTTC.

This clonotype appeared many times. The chain is built from TRBV24-1 and TRBJ1-5, with D possibly matching TRBD1 (5 bases). Trimming left V 6 bases short and J 10 bases short, with 15 bases between. CDR1 is KGHDR, CDR2 SFDVKD, per germline. The CDR3 has 13 amino acids. The CDR3 nucleotides are TGTGCCACCAGTAGGGACGCGAGGGGACCCCAGCATTTT. It codes for CATSRDARGPQHF.

The J gene is TRBJ1-1, the V gene TRBV7-9; D is possibly TRBD1 (5 bases). Germline-derived CDR1 and CDR2 are SEHNR and FQNEAQ (reference sequence). There are 15 residues in the CDR3. V was shortened by 0 bases and J by 1 base, with 9 bases between the two germline ends. The CDR3 region is CASSLAGPTNTEAFF. CDR3 sequence (DNA): TGTGCCAGCAGCTTAGCGGGACCCACGAACACTGAAGCTTTCTTT.

At least ten counts were recorded for this clonotype. The chain uses TRBV2 and TRBJ1-5; weak D call: TRBD1 (6 bases). The CDR3 has 13 amino acids. Germline V gene data show CDR1 as SNHLY and CDR2 as FYNNEI. V was pared by 6 bases and J by 4 bases, with 10 bases between. The CDR3 DNA reads as TGTGCCAGCAGAACGGACAGAAATCAGCCCCAGCATTTT. It encodes CASRTDRNQPQHF.

This clonotype showed up many times. This chain connects TRBV18 to TRBJ1-5; TRBD1 might be the D (5 bases). The CDR3 is 15 amino acids. Trimming pared 3 bases from V and 1 base from J, leaving 10 bases between. From germline, CDR1 is KGHSH and CDR2 LQKENI. CDR3 sequence reads: CASSPTGDSNQPQHF. CDR3 DNA sequence: TGTGCCAGCTCACCCACGGGGGACAGCAATCAGCCCCAGCATTTT.

There are a few counts of this clonotype. This chain links TRBV5-6 with TRBJ2-5, with 15 bases fitting TRBD2. The germline CDR1 and CDR2 sequences are SGHDT and YYEEEE. V trimming: 2 bases; J trimming: 5 bases; junction bases outside the gene matches: 7. The CDR3 extends over 17 amino acids. The CDR3 protein is CASSFRTSGRAGETQYF. The DNA for the CDR3 is TGTGCCAGCAGCTTCCGGACTAGCGGGAGGGCCGGTGAGACCCAGTACTTC.

This clonotype was detected once. The chain couples TRBV28 to TRBJ2-2, with D perhaps matching TRBD1 (6 bases). Germline V gene data show CDR1 as MDHEN and CDR2 as SYDVKM. With 3 bases removed from V and 4 bases from J, the gap between germline ends came to 18 bases. The CDR3 runs to 17 residues. The CDR3 nucleotides are TGTGCCAGCAGTTTGATAGGGACAATGGGGTCCACCGGGGAGCTGTTTTTT. It encodes CASSLIGTMGSTGELFF. Full variable domain (outside the CDR3, taken from reference TRBV28 and TRBJ2-2): DVKVTQSSRYLVKRTGEKVFLECVQDMDHENMFWYRQDPGLGLRLIYFSYDVKMKEKGDIPEGYSVSREKKERFSLILESASTNQTSMYLCASSLIGTMGSTGELFFGEGSRLTVL.

This rearrangement joins TRBV30 to TRBJ2-3; weak D call: TRBD1 (7 bases). The V end lost 8 bases, the J end lost 3 bases, and 15 bases lay between the germline ends. This CDR3 has 13 amino acids. Per the germline V gene, CDR1 is GTSNPN and CDR2 is SVGIG (reference sequence). The CDR3 nucleotides read TGTGCCCAGGGGGAAGGGGGGACAGATACGCAGTATTTT. This gives the protein CAQGEGGTDTQYF.

CDR3 loop: CASSPTSTPSTDTQYF. CDR3 nucleotide sequence: TGTGCCAGCTCACCGACCTCGACTCCTAGCACAGATACGCAGTATTTT. The chain is built from TRBV18 and TRBJ2-3; no clear D. V dropped 3 bases and J dropped 0 bases, with 13 bases sitting between them. CDR1 is KGHSH and CDR2 is LQKENI in the germline V gene. The CDR3 runs 16 residues.

This chain connects TRBV20-1 to TRBJ1-4; no definite D call. Germline V gene lookup returns CDR1 DFQATT and CDR2 SNEGSKA (reference sequence). This CDR3 comprises 13 residues. Trimming cost V 0 bases and J 12 bases, with 14 bases left between them. The CDR3 is CSARDLYEGELFF. In DNA form, the CDR3 reads TGCAGTGCTAGAGACCTCTACGAGGGTGAACTGTTTTTT.

This clonotype was counted many times. The V and J genes are TRBV28 and TRBJ2-2; 12 bases match TRBD2. Germline V gene data show CDR1 as MDHEN and CDR2 as SYDVKM. CDR3 size: 18 residues. The ends lost 2 bases at V and 4 bases at J; junction bases unmatched: 8. CDR3 in DNA: TGTGCCAGCAGTTTACCCCGGACTAGCGGGACCCTCACCGGGGAGCTGTTTTTT. It is translated as CASSLPRTSGTLTGELFF. Combining the CDR3 with reference TRBV28 and TRBJ2-2 gives the whole variable domain DVKVTQSSRYLVKRTGEKVFLECVQDMDHENMFWYRQDPGLGLRLIYFSYDVKMKEKGDIPEGYSVSREKKERFSLILESASTNQTSMYLCASSLPRTSGTLTGELFFGEGSRLTVL.

At least ten counts were recorded for this clonotype. The chain uses TRBV20-1 and TRBJ2-7; possibly TRBD1 for D (7 bases). The CDR3 spans 14 residues. Germline V gene data show CDR1 as DFQATT and CDR2 as SNEGSKA (reference sequence). V gave up 3 bases and J gave up 2 bases, with 14 bases separating them. The CDR3 DNA reads TGCAGTGCTAGCTCAGGGGGGAGTACCTACGAGCAGTACTTC. Its protein is CSASSGGSTYEQYF.

This clonotype was observed many times. The chain has TRBV28 and TRBJ1-1; possible D gene TRBD1, 6 bases. CDR1 is MDHEN and CDR2 is SYDVKM in the germline V gene. Trimming pared 5 bases from V and 4 bases from J, leaving 8 bases between. The CDR3 has 12 amino acids. CDR3 in DNA: TGTGCCAGCAGTAGACAGGTCACTGAAGCTTTCTTT. Its translation: CASSRQVTEAFF.

This chain joins TRBV6-4 and TRBJ2-7; 10 positions match TRBD2. This CDR3 region has 17 residues. From germline, CDR1 is MRHNA and CDR2 SNTAGT. V trimming: 8 bases; J trimming: 7 bases; junction bases outside the gene matches: 20. CDR3 in DNA: TGTGCCAGCGAACCTCAGACAGGGCTAGCGGGAGTACGGGAGCAGTACTTC. It specifies CASEPQTGLAGVREQYF.

V gene TRBV19 combines with J gene TRBJ2-2, with TRBD2 identical over 9 bases. This CDR3 contains 17 residues. The germline CDR1 and CDR2 sequences are LNHDA and SQIVND (reference sequence). V shed 3 bases and J 4 bases; nucleotides not matched to a gene: 9. Written as DNA, the CDR3 is TGTGCCAGTAGTATCCCCTTAAGCGGGGGGCCCACCGGGGAGCTGTTTTTT. Protein product: CASSIPLSGGPTGELFF.

Note on this clonotype: This may be a read error: a much more frequent sequence differs by one nucleotide. The chain links TRBV11-3 to TRBJ2-7; possibly TRBD1 for D (6 bases). V lost 4 bases and J 0 bases, leaving 10 bases between the germline ends. The CDR3 has 14 amino acids. Germline CDR1 reads SGHNT; CDR2 reads YENEEA. The CDR3 DNA sequence: TGTGCCAGCAGCTCAGGGGAAAGCTCCTACGAGCAGTACTTC. It encodes CASSSGESSYEQYF.

This chain links TRBV3-1 with TRBJ1-1; 8 bases match TRBD1. The CDR3 is 16 residues long. With V trimmed by 1 base and J by 1 base, 5 bases remained unmatched. Germline lookup yields CDR1 LGHDT and CDR2 YNNKEL (reference sequence). CDR3 nucleotide sequence: TGTGCCAGCAGCCAAGCGGGACAGGCCAGGAACACTGAAGCTTTCTTT. Translated, it gives CASSQAGQARNTEAFF.

The rearrangement links TRBV10-2 to TRBJ2-1; D is unclear. The CDR3 runs 17 residues. Between the trimmed V and J ends, which lost 2 bases and 0 bases, there was a span of 14 bases. In germline, CDR1 is WSHSY, CDR2 SAAADI. The CDR3 here is CASSEESNILSYNEQFF. The CDR3 nucleotides read TGCGCCAGCAGTGAGGAAAGCAATATACTCTCCTACAATGAGCAGTTCTTC.

The table lists this clonotype with many counts. The genes are TRBV28 and TRBJ1-5, with 7 bases aligning to TRBD1. Germline assignment: CDR1 MDHEN and CDR2 SYDVKM. The CDR3 loop spans 14 amino acids. V lost 4 bases, J lost 5 bases, and 5 bases stayed unmatched. DNA of the CDR3: TGTGCCAGCAGTTCGACAGGGTTGGATCAGCCCCAGCATTTT. This sequence encodes CASSSTGLDQPQHF. Looking up the rest from reference TRBV28 and TRBJ1-5 gives the full variable domain: DVKVTQSSRYLVKRTGEKVFLECVQDMDHENMFWYRQDPGLGLRLIYFSYDVKMKEKGDIPEGYSVSREKKERFSLILESASTNQTSMYLCASSSTGLDQPQHFGDGTRLSIL.

The chain has TRBV12-3 or TRBV12-4 and TRBJ1-1; TRBD1 might be the D (6 bases). This CDR3 comprises 15 residues. Trimming shortened V by 2 bases and J by 1 base, and 11 bases separated the two germline ends. In DNA form, the CDR3 reads TGTGCCAGCAGTTTATGGAGCAGGGGGAACACTGAAGCTTTCTTT. Translating gives CASSLWSRGNTEAFF.

This chain uses TRBV19 with TRBJ2-7; no reliable D call. The CDR3 extends over 13 amino acids. CDR1 LNHDA and CDR2 SQIVND come from the germline V gene (reference sequence). V was trimmed by 6 bases and J by 6 bases, leaving 15 bases between them. CDR3: CASREEGWREQYF. CDR3 in DNA: TGTGCCAGTAGGGAAGAAGGGTGGCGCGAGCAGTACTTC. Supplemented by reference TRBV19 and TRBJ2-7, the full variable domain reads DGGITQSPKYLFRKEGQNVTLSCEQNLNHDAMYWYRQDPGQGLRLIYYSQIVNDFQKGDIAEGYSVSREKKESFPLTVTSAQKNPTAFYLCASREEGWREQYFGPGTRLTVT.

The genes are TRBV2 and TRBJ1-2, with D tentatively TRBD1 (6 bases). Per germline, CDR1 SNHLY and CDR2 FYNNEI. The CDR3 is made up of 12 amino acids. V was clipped by 6 bases and J by 5 bases, with 10 bases between them. The CDR3 bases are TGTGCCAGCAGACAGGGTTGGTATGGCTACACCTTC. It codes for CASRQGWYGYTF.

This clonotype was found a few times. The chain combines TRBV24-1 with TRBJ1-4; tentatively, D is TRBD1 (5 bases). Trimming took off 1 base at V and 7 bases at J, with 12 bases between the two ends. The V gene's germline CDR1 is KGHDR and CDR2 SFDVKD. This CDR3 spans 15 amino acids. CDR3 DNA sequence: TGTGCCACCAGTGATTTTGTTGGAGGGGCTGAAAAACTGTTTTTT. It is translated as CATSDFVGGAEKLFF.